This TCR beta chain was recorded in a study of blood T cell repertoires in COVID-19. The table lists this clone with a count of one. Repertoires were generated with immunoSEQ multiplex PCR, while TCRdb's copy carries only in-frame clones and drops some. The table has roughly 250,000 clones, about 86% seen once; the top ten hold around 12%. Trimming took 2 bases from V and 6 from J, leaving 10 bases between them. CDR3 length: 13 residues. From germline, CDR1 is SEHNR and CDR2 FQNEAQ (reference sequence). The rearrangement uses TRBV7-9 and TRBJ2-5, with D tentatively TRBD2 (6 bases). Material for sequencing was peripheral blood. The TCR comes from a woman younger than 45 with COVID-19, enrolled during active disease. CDR3 nucleotide sequence: TGTGCCAGCAGCTTAAGGCGGGATAAGACCCAGTACTTC. This gives the protein CASSLRRDKTQYF.